Included here is one T cell receptor (beta chain) sequence, with context. Germline-derived CDR1 and CDR2 are SGHTA and FQGNSA. The CDR3 is 17 amino acids. V was clipped by 5 bases and J by 1 base; unmatched bases: 6. This sample was included in a study of T cell changes during pregnancy in multiple sclerosis. TCRdb's copy holds only in-frame clones and misses some; the assay was immunoSEQ multiplex PCR. The data show under 80,000 clones, around 94% seen once. This receptor was taken from a female donor with multiple sclerosis, enrolled in a pregnancy study. Sequences were derived from peripheral blood, sampled in the third trimester of pregnancy. This chain links TRBV7-2 with TRBJ2-3, with TRBD2 matching 13 bases. CDR3 amino acids: CASSARTSGGGTDTQYF. CDR3 DNA: TGTGCCAGCAGCGCCCGAACTAGCGGGGGGGGCACAGATACGCAGTATTTT. Full variable domain (remainder filled in from reference TRBV7-2 and TRBJ2-3): GAGVSQSPSNKVTEKGKDVELRCDPISGHTALYWYRQSLGQGLEFLIYFQGNSAPDKSGLPSDRFSAERTGGSVSTLTIQRTQQEDSAVYLCASSARTSGGGTDTQYFGPGTRLTVL.